What follows are 17 T cell receptor beta chains derived from one specimen sequenced in a study of blood T cell repertoires in COVID-19. The method was immunoSEQ multiplex PCR; TCRdb's version includes in-frame clones alone and lacks a portion of them. The sample has about 120,000 clones; 75% to 90% are singletons. Material for sequencing was peripheral blood. Receptors were obtained from a man aged 35 to 55 with acute or convalescent COVID-19.

This chain joins TRBV7-9 and TRBJ1-5; possible D gene TRBD1, 6 bases. The germline V gene has CDR1 SEHNR and CDR2 FQNEAQ (reference sequence). This CDR3 is built from 16 residues. Trimming pared 5 bases from V and 5 bases from J, leaving 19 bases between. Here the CDR3 reads CASSAWTAPLDQPQHF. CDR3 nucleotide sequence: TGTGCCAGCAGCGCGTGGACAGCCCCATTGGATCAGCCCCAGCATTTT.

The chain couples TRBV11-3 to TRBJ2-1; 11 bases line up with TRBD2. After removal of 5 bases from V and 15 bases from J, the junction contained 9 bases not matched to a gene. Per the germline V gene, CDR1 is SGHNT and CDR2 is YENEEA. This CDR3 is built from 13 residues. The CDR3 sequence: CASSRFSGGAVFF. As DNA, the CDR3 is TGTGCCAGCAGCCGATTTAGCGGGGGGGCTGTGTTCTTC.

The genes are TRBV30 and TRBJ2-3; no clear D. This CDR3 region has 12 residues. Germline V gives CDR1 GTSNPN, CDR2 SVGIG (reference sequence). Trimming removed 2 bases at V and 3 bases at J, with 6 bases between. The CDR3 reads CAWSLQTDTQYF. The DNA of the CDR3 is TGTGCCTGGAGTTTACAGACAGATACGCAGTATTTT. The complete variable domain, with remaining parts taken from reference TRBV30 and TRBJ2-3, reads SQTIHQWPATLVQPVGSPLSLECTVEGTSNPNLYWYRQAAGRGLQLLFYSVGIGQISSEVPQNLSASRPQDRQFILSSKKLLLSDSGFYLCAWSLQTDTQYFGPGTRLTVL.

This sequence joins TRBV5-6 and TRBJ1-1; a possible D gene is TRBD1 (5 bases). Germline V gene lookup returns CDR1 SGHDT and CDR2 YYEEEE. V lost 6 bases, J lost 11 bases, and 14 bases lay in between. CDR3 length: 11 amino acids. CDR3 DNA: TGTGCCAGCACCTCTGCGGGGACGGCTTTCTTT. This gives the protein CASTSAGTAFF.

This chain joins TRBV25-1 and TRBJ2-4; D might be TRBD1 (5 bases). CDR3 length: 13 residues. Trimming shortened V by 7 bases and J by 3 bases, and 10 bases separated the two germline ends. Looked up from germline, CDR1 is MGHDK and CDR2 is SYGVNS. This chain's CDR3 is CASTGFGKNIQYF. CDR3 DNA: TGTGCCAGCACAGGGTTTGGCAAAAACATTCAGTACTTC.

This chain links TRBV12-3 or TRBV12-4 with TRBJ1-5; D uncertain. The CDR3 runs 13 residues. V lost 4 bases to trimming and J lost 5 bases, with 9 bases between them. The DNA for the CDR3 is TGTGCCAGCAGTTCGAGGTTTTATCAGCCCCAGCATTTT. Translated: CASSSRFYQPQHF.

CDR3 sequence (DNA): TGCGCCAGCAGCGGCGTGCCGGACAGGGAAGGTTCACCCCTCCACTTT. Protein product: CASSGVPDREGSPLHF. The chain uses TRBV5-1 and TRBJ1-6; 8 bases are shared with TRBD1. Germline V gene lookup returns CDR1 SGHRS and CDR2 YFSETQ. The V and J ends lost 4 bases and 9 bases, in that order; junction bases with no gene match: 12. CDR3 length: 16 amino acids. Based on the CDR3 plus reference TRBV5-1 and TRBJ1-6, the full variable domain is KAGVTQTPRYLIKTRGQQVTLSCSPISGHRSVSWYQQTPGQGLQFLFEYFSETQRNKGNFPGRFSGRQFSNSRSEMNVSTLELGDSALYLCASSGVPDREGSPLHFGNGTRLTVT.

The chain is built from TRBV18 and TRBJ1-2; maybe TRBD1 (6 bases). Germline values: CDR1 KGHSH, CDR2 LQKENI. Trimming pared 5 bases from V and 8 bases from J, leaving 15 bases between. This CDR3 spans 13 amino acids. Here the CDR3 DNA reads TGTGCCAGCTCAGCGATACAGGGTCGGGGCTACACCTTC. Its translation is CASSAIQGRGYTF.

The chain couples TRBV12-3 or TRBV12-4 to TRBJ2-7, with D possibly matching TRBD2 (6 bases). Trimming cost V 4 bases and J 12 bases, with 10 bases left between them. The CDR3 loop spans 10 amino acids. The CDR3 sequence: CASSYGSRYF. CDR3 nucleotides: TGTGCCAGCAGTTACGGGAGTCGGTACTTC.

As to this clone: At one end the junction does not follow the germline gene, possibly because of a read error. Other DNA sequences in this sample translate to the same CDR3. This sequence joins TRBV11-1 and TRBJ2-7, with 9 bases aligning to TRBD1. The CDR3 totals 13 residues. Germline lookup yields CDR1 SGHAT and CDR2 FQDESV (reference sequence). The CDR3 DNA sequence: TGTGCCAGCAGCCTAGCGACAGGGGGCGAGCAGTACTTC. The encoded protein is CASSLATGGEQYF.

The V call is TRBV11-2, the J call TRBJ2-7, with D unresolved. The CDR3 sequence is 10 residues long. V was pared by 6 bases and J by 7 bases, with 7 bases between. CDR1 is SGHAT, CDR2 FQNNGV, per germline. The CDR3 spells CASSFREQYF. Here the CDR3 DNA reads TGTGCCAGCAGTTTCAGGGAGCAGTACTTC.

This rearrangement joins TRBV4-1 to TRBJ1-5; D is possibly TRBD1 (6 bases). V was pared by 2 bases and J by 5 bases, with 16 bases between. Germline CDR1 reads MGHRA; CDR2 reads YSYEKL. This CDR3 spans 16 amino acids. CDR3 region: CASSQTPGQGDQPQHF. CDR3 bases: TGCGCCAGCAGCCAAACGCCGGGACAAGGCGATCAGCCCCAGCATTTT.

The V gene is TRBV11-2, the J gene TRBJ2-2, with TRBD2 matching over 14 bases. Trimming cost V 8 bases and J 2 bases; bases outside gene matches: 10. This CDR3 is 18 amino acids long. Germline CDR1 reads SGHAT; CDR2 reads FQNNGV. CDR3 sequence reads: CASRTGLAGGPNTGELFF. CDR3 DNA sequence: TGTGCCAGCCGAACCGGACTAGCGGGAGGCCCAAACACCGGGGAGCTGTTTTTT.

The rearrangement joins TRBV7-3 to TRBJ2-3; TRBD1 aligns across 8 bases. The CDR3 consists of 17 residues. CDR1 is SGHTA and CDR2 is FQGTGA in the germline V gene. V lost 5 bases to trimming and J lost 2 bases; unmatched junction nucleotides: 12. The DNA of the CDR3 is TGTGCCAGCAGCCCCAGGACAGGGCCCCCGTACACAGATACGCAGTATTTT. Translation gives CASSPRTGPPYTDTQYF.

A word on this clone: The junction does not match germline at one end; this may be a read error. The sample holds other DNA sequences that translate to the same CDR3. The V gene is TRBV6-5, the J gene TRBJ1-5, with 8 nucleotides matching TRBD1. The CDR3 loop spans 15 amino acids. The germline gives CDR1 MNHEY, CDR2 SVGAGI. CDR3 nucleotides: TGTGCCAGCGGACTGACAGGGGAAGGCAATCAGCCTCAGCATTTT. As protein: CASGLTGEGNQPQHF.

The chain carries TRBV19 and TRBJ2-7, with D tentatively TRBD2 (7 bases). Germline V gene lookup returns CDR1 LNHDA and CDR2 SQIVND (reference sequence). The CDR3 consists of 16 residues. Trimming took 4 bases from V and 0 from J, leaving 16 bases between them. CDR3 DNA sequence: TGTGCCAGTAGTAGGGGGGGGCTAGGCCTCTCCTACGAGCAGTACTTC. It specifies CASSRGGLGLSYEQYF.

V and J are TRBV9 and TRBJ2-7; 9 bases agree with TRBD2. With 0 bases clipped from V and 7 bases from J, the junction kept 8 bases outside the gene matches. The germline V gene encodes CDR1 SGDLS and CDR2 YYNGEE. The CDR3 has 15 amino acids. The DNA of the CDR3 is TGTGCCAGCAGCGTAGGAATAGCGGGAGACCAAGAGCAGTACTTC. Encoded protein: CASSVGIAGDQEQYF.